The present entry profiles one TCR beta chain with its context. This table comes from immunoSEQ multiplex PCR, and its TCRdb copy is limited to in-frame clones, with some not included. The repertoire has roughly 120,000 clones, 93% of them found once; the top ten carry over 2.5%. Germline lookup yields CDR1 MDHEN and CDR2 SYDVKM. The CDR3 is 13 amino acids. V lost 6 bases, J lost 8 bases, and 16 bases lay in between. The entry originates in a study of control samples from healthy donors and cancer patients. The TCR comes from a man aged 25 to 40 in good health. V and J are TRBV28 and TRBJ1-2; D possibly corresponds to TRBD1 (6 bases). What was sequenced was blood. Here the CDR3 reads CASRGGRPKGYTF. CDR3 in DNA: TGTGCCAGCAGGGGGGGCAGGCCTAAGGGCTACACCTTC.